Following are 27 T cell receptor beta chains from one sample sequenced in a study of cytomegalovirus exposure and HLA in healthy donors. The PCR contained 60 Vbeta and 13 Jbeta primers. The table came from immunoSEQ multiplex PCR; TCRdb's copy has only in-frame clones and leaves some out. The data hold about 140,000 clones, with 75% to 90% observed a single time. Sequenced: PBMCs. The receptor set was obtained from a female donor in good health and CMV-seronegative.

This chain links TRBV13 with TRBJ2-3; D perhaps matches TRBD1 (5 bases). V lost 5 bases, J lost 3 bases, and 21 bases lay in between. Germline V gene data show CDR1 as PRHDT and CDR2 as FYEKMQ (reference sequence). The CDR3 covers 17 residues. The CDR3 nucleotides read TGTGCCAGCAGCCCGGAGTGGGGCGGTCCCGAGACAGATACGCAGTATTTT. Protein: CASSPEWGGPETDTQYF.

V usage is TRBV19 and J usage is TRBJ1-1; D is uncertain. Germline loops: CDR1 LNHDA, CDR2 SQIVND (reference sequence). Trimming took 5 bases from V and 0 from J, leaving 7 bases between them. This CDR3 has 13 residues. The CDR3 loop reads CASSWELNTEAFF. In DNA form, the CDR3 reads TGTGCCAGTAGTTGGGAGCTGAACACTGAAGCTTTCTTT.

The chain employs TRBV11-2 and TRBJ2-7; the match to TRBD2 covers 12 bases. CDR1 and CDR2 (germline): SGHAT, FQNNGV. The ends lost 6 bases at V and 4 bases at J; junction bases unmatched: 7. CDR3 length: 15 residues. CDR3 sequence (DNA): TGTGCCAGCAGGCTAGCGGGAGGGCCAAGGTACGAGCAGTACTTC. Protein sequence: CASRLAGGPRYEQYF.

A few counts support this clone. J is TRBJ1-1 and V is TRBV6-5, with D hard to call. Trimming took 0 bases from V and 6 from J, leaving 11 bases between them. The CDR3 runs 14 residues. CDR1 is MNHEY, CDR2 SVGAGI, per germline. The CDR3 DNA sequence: TGTGCCAGCAGTTACTCGATAAGCCCATCTGAAGCTTTCTTT. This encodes CASSYSISPSEAFF.

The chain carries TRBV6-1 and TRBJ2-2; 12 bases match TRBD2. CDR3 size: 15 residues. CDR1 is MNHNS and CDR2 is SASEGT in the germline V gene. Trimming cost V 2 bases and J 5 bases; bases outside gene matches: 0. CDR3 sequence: CASSELAGGTGELFF. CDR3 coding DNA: TGTGCCAGCAGTGAACTAGCGGGAGGGACCGGGGAGCTGTTTTTT.

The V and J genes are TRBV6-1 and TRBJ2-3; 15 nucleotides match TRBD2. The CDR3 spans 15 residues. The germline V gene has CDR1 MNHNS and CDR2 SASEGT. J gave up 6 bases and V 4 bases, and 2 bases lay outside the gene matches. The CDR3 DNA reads TGTGCCAGCAGTGCAGGACTAGCGGGAGGGGATACGCAGTATTTT. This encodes CASSAGLAGGDTQYF.

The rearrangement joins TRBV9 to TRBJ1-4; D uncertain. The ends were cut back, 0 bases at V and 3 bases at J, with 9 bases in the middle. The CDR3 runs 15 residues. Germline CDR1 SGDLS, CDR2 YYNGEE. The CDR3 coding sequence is TGTGCCAGCAGCGTAGCGTGGAGTTCTAATGAAAAACTGTTTTTT. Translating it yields CASSVAWSSNEKLFF.

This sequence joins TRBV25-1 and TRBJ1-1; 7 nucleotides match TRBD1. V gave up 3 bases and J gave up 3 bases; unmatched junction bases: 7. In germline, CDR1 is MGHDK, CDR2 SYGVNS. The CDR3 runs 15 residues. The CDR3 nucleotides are TGTGCCAGCAGTGACCTGACAGGGTTGGACACTGAAGCTTTCTTT. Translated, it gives CASSDLTGLDTEAFF.

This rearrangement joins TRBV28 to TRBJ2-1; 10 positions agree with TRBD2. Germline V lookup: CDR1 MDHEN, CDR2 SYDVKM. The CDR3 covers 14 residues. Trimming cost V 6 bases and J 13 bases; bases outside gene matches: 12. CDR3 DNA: TGTGCCAGCAGGCCCCCTACTAGCGGGGCTCAACAGTTCTTC. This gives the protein CASRPPTSGAQQFF.

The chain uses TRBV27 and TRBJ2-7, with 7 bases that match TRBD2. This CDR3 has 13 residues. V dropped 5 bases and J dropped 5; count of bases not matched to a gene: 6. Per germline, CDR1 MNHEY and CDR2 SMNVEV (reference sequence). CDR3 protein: CASSDRDYHEQYF. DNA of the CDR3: TGTGCCAGCAGTGACCGGGACTACCACGAGCAGTACTTC.

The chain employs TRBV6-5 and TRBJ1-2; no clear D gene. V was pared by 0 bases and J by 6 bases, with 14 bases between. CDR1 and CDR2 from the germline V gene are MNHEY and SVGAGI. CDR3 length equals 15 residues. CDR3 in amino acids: CASSYSNSGSHGYTF. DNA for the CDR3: TGTGCCAGCAGTTACTCTAATTCGGGGAGCCATGGCTACACCTTC.

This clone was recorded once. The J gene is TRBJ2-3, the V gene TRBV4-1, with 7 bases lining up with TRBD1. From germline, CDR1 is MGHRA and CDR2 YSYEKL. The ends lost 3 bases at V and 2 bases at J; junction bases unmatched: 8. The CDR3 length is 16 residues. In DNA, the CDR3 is TGCGCCAGCAGCCACTTTCCCGAGGGGGCCACAGATACGCAGTATTTT. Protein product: CASSHFPEGATDTQYF.

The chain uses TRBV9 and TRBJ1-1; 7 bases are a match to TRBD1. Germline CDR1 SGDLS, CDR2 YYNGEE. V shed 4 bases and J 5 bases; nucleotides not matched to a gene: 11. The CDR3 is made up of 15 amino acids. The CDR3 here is CASSPTVGGQTEAFF. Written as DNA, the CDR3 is TGTGCCAGCAGCCCTACAGTGGGGGGACAGACTGAAGCTTTCTTT.

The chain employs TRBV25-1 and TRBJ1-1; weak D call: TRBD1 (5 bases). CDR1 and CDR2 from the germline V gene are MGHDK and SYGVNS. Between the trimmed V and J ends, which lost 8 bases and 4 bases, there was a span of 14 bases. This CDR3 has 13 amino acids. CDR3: CASSQGWSTEAFF. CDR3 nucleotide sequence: TGTGCCAGCTCCCAGGGCTGGAGCACTGAAGCTTTCTTT.

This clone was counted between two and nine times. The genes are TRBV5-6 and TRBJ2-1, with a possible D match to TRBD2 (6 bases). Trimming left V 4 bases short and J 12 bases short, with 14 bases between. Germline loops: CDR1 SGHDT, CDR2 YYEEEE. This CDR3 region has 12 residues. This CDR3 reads CASSPEGLRQFF. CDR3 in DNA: TGTGCCAGCAGCCCGGAGGGCTTAAGGCAGTTCTTC.

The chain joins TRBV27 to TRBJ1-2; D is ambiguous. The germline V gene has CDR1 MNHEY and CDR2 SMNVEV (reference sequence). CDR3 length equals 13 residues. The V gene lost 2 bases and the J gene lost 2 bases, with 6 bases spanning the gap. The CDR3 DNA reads TGTGCCAGCAGTTTAACACCCAACTATGGCTACACCTTC. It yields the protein CASSLTPNYGYTF.

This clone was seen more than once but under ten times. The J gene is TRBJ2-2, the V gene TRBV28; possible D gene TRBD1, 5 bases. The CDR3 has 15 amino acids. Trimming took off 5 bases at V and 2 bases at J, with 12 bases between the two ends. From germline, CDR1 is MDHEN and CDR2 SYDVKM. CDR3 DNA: TGTGCCAGCAGTCTTGGGGCCTACAACACCGGGGAGCTGTTTTTT. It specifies CASSLGAYNTGELFF.

DNA of the CDR3: TGTGCCAGCAGCGGGGGGGGACAGGGGGCCAATGAGCAGTTCTTC. Its translation is CASSGGGQGANEQFF. The chain combines TRBV9 with TRBJ2-1; 12 positions match TRBD1. This CDR3 comprises 15 residues. The V gene's germline CDR1 is SGDLS and CDR2 YYNGEE. V lost 3 bases and J lost 6; bases outside the gene matches: 4.

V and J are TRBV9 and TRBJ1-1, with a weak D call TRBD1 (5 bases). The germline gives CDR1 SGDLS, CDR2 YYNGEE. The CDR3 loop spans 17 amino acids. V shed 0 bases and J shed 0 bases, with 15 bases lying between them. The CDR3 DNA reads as TGTGCCAGCAGCGTAGCCTTCCAGACAGTTATGAACACTGAAGCTTTCTTT. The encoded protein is CASSVAFQTVMNTEAFF.

The chain's CDR3 is CASSQGLAGTTGELFF. As DNA, the CDR3 is TGCGCCAGCAGCCAAGGACTAGCGGGAACCACCGGGGAGCTGTTTTTT. The chain joins TRBV4-1 to TRBJ2-2; 11 bases fit TRBD2. J lost 4 bases, V lost 1 base, and 2 bases had no gene match. The CDR3 has 16 amino acids. Germline CDR1 reads MGHRA; CDR2 reads YSYEKL.

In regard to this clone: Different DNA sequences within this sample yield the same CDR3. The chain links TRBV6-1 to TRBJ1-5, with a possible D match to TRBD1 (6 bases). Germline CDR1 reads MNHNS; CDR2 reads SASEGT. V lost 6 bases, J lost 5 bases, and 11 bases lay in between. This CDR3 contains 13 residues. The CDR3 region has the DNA TGTGCCAGCAGCCTGACAGGAGATCAGCCCCAGCATTTT. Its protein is CASSLTGDQPQHF.

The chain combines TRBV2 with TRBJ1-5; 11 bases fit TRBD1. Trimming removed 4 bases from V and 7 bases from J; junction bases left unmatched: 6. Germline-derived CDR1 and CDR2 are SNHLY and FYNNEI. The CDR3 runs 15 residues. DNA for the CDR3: TGTGCCAGCAGTGGGACAGGGGGCGCGGGACAGCCCCAGCATTTT. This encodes CASSGTGGAGQPQHF.

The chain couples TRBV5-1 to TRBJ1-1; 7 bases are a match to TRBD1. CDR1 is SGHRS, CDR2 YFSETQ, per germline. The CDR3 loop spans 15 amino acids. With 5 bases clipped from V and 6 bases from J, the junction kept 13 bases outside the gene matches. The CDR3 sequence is CASSSRQGSIAEAFF. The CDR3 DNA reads TGCGCCAGCAGTAGTAGACAGGGCTCGATCGCTGAAGCTTTCTTT.

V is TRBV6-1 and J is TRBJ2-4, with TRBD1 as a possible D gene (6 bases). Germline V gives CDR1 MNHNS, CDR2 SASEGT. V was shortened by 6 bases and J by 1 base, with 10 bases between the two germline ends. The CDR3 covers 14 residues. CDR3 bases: TGTGCCAGCAGCCTAGACAGGGCCAAAAACATTCAGTACTTC. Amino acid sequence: CASSLDRAKNIQYF.

The CDR3 sequence is CASSADVGSIEQYF. The CDR3 region has the DNA TGTGCCAGCAGTGCAGATGTGGGGAGTATCGAGCAGTACTTC. V is TRBV6-1 and J is TRBJ2-7, with a possible D match to TRBD2 (5 bases). Germline V gives CDR1 MNHNS, CDR2 SASEGT. CDR3 length: 14 residues. Trimming took 4 bases from V and 6 from J, leaving 16 bases between them.

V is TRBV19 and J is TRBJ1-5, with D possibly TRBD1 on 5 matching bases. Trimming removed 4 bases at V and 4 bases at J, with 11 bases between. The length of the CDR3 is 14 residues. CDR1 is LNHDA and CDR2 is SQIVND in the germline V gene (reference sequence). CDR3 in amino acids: CASSNQGGNQPQHF. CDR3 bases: TGTGCCAGTAGTAATCAGGGAGGAAATCAGCCCCAGCATTTT.

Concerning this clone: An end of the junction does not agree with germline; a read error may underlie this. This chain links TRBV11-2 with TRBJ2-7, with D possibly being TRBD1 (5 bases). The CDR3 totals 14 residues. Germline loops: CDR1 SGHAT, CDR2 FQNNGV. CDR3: CASIGAGISHEQYF. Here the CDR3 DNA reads TGTGCCAGCATTGGGGCAGGGATCTCCCACGAGCAGTACTTC.